This entry describes one T cell receptor (beta chain). Its antigen is not known. TCR sequencing used cDNA made by reverse transcription of extracted RNA. The table came from immunoSEQ multiplex PCR; TCRdb's copy has only in-frame clones and leaves some out. The repertoire holds about 190,000 clones, with more than 55% as singletons. Described treatment: oral pan-JAK inhibitor, 5-10 mg twice daily. The data were obtained in a study of CD8+ T cells in alopecia areata. Study details: Each of the treated patients was given oral tofacitinib, 5 to 10 mg twice daily, for moderate-to-severe alopecia areata. Severity was scored as percentage of affected scalp area in treated patients.

Study-wide findings and caveats: Alopecia totalis/universalis scalp especially showed more expanded CD8+ clones than normal scalp.

Sequencing was performed on CD4+ T cells sorted from blood, taken at week 4, from a patient treated with tofacitinib. The source of this sequence is a human donor with alopecia areata.

For the CDR3, the DNA is TGTGCCAGCTCACGGACAGGGGGCAAAGCCTACGAGCAGTACTTC. Translated, it gives CASSRTGGKAYEQYF. The chain recombines TRBV18 with TRBJ2-7, with 11 bases matching TRBD1. Germline V gene sequence: CDR1 KGHSH, CDR2 LQKENI. The junction had 4 bases not matched to a gene; V was cut back by 4 bases and J by 2 bases. This CDR3 has 15 amino acids.